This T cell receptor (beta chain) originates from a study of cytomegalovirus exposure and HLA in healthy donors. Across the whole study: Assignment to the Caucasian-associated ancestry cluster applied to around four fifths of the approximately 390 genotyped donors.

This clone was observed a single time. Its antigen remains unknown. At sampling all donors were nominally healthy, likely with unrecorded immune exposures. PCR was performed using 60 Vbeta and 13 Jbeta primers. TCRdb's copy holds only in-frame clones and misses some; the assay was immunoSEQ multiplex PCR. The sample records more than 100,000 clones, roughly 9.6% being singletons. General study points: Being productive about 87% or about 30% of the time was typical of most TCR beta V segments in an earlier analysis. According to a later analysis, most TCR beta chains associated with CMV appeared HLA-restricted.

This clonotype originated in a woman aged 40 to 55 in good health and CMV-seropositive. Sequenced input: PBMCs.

The CDR3 DNA sequence: TGTGCCAGCAGTTTCGGGGGATCTTTAAATGAGCAGTTCTTC. This sequence encodes CASSFGGSLNEQFF. The chain joins TRBV2 to TRBJ2-1; possible D gene TRBD2, 6 bases. This CDR3 region has 14 residues. The germline V gene has CDR1 SNHLY and CDR2 FYNNEI. With 5 bases removed from V and 7 bases from J, the gap between germline ends came to 15 bases.